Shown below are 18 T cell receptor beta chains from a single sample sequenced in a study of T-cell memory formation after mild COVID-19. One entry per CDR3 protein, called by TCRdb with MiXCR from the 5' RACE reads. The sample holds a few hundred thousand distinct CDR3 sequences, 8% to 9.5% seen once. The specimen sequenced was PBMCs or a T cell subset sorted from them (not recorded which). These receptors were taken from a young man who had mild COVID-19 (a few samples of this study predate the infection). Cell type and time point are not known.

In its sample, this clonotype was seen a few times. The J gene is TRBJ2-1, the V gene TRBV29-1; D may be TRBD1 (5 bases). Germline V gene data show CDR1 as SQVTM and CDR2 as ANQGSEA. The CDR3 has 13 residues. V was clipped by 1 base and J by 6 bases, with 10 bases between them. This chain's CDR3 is CSVEVGQGNEQFF. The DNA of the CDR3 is TGCAGCGTTGAAGTAGGGCAGGGCAATGAGCAGTTCTTC.

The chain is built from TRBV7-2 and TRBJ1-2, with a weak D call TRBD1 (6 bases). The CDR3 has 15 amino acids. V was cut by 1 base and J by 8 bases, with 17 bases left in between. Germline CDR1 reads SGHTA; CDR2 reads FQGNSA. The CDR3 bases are TGTGCCAGCAGCTTAGGATTGAGACAGGAAATCGGCTACACCTTC. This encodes CASSLGLRQEIGYTF.

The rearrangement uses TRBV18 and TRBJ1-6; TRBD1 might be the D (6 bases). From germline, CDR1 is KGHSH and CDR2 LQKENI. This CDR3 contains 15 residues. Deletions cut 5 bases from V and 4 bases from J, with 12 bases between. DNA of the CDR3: TGTGCCAGCTCAGATGACAGGCGATATAATTCACCCCTCCACTTT. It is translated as CASSDDRRYNSPLHF.

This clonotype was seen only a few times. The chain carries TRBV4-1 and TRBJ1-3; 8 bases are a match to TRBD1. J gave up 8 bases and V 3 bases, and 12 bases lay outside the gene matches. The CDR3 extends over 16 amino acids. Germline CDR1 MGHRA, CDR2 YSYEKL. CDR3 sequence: CASSHPPGGSEYTIYF. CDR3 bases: TGCGCCAGCAGCCACCCCCCAGGGGGCAGTGAATACACCATATATTTT.

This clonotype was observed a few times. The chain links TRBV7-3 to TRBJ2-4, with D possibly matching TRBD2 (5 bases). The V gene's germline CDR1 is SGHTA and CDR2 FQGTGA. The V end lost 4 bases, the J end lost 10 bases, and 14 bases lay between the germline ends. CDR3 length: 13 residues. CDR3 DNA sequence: TGTGCCAGCAGCTCCATACCCCCGGGGATTCAGTACTTC. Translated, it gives CASSSIPPGIQYF.

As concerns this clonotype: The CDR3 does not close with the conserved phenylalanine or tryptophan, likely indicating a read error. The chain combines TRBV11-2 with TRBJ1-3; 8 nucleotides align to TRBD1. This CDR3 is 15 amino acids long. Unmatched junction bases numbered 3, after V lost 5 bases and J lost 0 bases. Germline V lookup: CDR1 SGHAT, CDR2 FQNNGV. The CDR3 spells CASSLDRGSGNTIYY. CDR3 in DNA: TGTGCCAGCAGCCTTGACAGGGGCTCTGGAAACACCATATATTAT.

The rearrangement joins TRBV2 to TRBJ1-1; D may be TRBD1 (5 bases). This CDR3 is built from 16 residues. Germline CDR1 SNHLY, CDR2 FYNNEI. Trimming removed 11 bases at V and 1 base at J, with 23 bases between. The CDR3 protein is CAAHDPRQGRNTEAFF. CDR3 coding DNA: TGTGCCGCCCACGACCCTCGCCAGGGAAGGAACACTGAAGCTTTCTTT.

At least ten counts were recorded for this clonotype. CDR3 bases: TGTGCCAGCAGTTACCCCGGCGGCTACACCTTC. It specifies CASSYPGGYTF. This chain links TRBV6-5 with TRBJ1-2; D gene unclear. The germline V gene encodes CDR1 MNHEY and CDR2 SVGAGI. The CDR3 has 11 residues. V was trimmed by 2 bases and J by 8 bases, leaving 6 bases between them.

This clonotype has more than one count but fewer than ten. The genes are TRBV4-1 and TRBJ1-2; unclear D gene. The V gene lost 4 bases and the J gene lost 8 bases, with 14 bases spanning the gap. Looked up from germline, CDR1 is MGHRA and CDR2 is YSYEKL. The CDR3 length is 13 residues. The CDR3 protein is CASSPPNGVGYTF. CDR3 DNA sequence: TGCGCCAGCAGCCCTCCGAACGGGGTCGGCTACACCTTC.

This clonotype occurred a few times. CDR3: CASSFSRTSGGATDTQYF. In DNA form, the CDR3 reads TGTGCCAGCAGTTTCTCCCGGACTAGCGGGGGGGCAACAGATACGCAGTATTTT. The chain uses TRBV28 and TRBJ2-3; 15 bases are a match to TRBD2. The V and J ends lost 3 bases and 3 bases, in that order; junction bases with no gene match: 7. Germline V gene sequence: CDR1 MDHEN, CDR2 SYDVKM. The CDR3 sequence is 18 residues long.

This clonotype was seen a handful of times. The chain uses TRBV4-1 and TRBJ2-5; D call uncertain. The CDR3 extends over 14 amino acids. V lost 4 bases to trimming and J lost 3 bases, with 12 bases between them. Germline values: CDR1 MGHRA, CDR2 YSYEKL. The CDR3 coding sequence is TGCGCCAGCAGCCCTCGGCCCCAGGAAGAGACCCAGTACTTC. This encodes CASSPRPQEETQYF.

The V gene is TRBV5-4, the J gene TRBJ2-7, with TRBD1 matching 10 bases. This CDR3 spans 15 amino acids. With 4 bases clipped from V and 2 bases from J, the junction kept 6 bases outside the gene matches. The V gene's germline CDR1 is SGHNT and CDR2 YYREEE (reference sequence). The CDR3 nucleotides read TGTGCCAGCAGCCCTCGACAGGGGGCCACCTACGAGCAGTACTTC. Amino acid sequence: CASSPRQGATYEQYF.

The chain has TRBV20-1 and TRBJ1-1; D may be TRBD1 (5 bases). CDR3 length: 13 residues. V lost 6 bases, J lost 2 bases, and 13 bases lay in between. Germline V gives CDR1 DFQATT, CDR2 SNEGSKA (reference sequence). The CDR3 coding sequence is TGCAGTGCCAGGGACTCTTTCAACACTGAAGCTTTCTTT. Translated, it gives CSARDSFNTEAFF.

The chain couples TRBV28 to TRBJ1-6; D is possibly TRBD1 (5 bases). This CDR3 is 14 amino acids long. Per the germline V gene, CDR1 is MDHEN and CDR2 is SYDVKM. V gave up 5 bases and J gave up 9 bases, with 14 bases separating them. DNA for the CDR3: TGTGCCAGCAGTCCACGCCAAGGGGTTTCACCCCTCCACTTT. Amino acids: CASSPRQGVSPLHF.

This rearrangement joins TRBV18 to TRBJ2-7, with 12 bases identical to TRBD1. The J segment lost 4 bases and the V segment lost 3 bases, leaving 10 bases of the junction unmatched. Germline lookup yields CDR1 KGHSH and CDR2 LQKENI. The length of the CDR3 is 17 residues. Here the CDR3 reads CASSPYSPGQGAYEQYV. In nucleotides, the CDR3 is TGTGCCAGCTCACCTTACTCCCCGGGACAGGGGGCTTACGAGCAGTACGTC.

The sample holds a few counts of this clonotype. CDR3 nucleotides: TGTGCCAGCAGCCCAAGGCAGGCAAATACGCAGTATTTT. Its protein is CASSPRQANTQYF. V gene TRBV7-2 combines with J gene TRBJ2-3, with D unresolved. Trimming stripped 5 bases from V and 7 bases from J, with 13 bases between. Germline values: CDR1 SGHTA, CDR2 FQGNSA. The CDR3 has 13 residues.

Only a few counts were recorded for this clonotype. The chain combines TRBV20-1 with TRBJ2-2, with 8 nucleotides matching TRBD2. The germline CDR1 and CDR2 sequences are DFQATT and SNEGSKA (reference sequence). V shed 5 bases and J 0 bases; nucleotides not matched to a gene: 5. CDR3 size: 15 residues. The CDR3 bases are TGCAGTGCTCGACGCGGGGGGTCGAACACCGGGGAGCTGTTTTTT. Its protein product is CSARRGGSNTGELFF.

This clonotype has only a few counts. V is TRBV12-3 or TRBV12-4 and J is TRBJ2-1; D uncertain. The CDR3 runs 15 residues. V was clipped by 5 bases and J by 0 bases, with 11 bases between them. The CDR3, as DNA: TGTGCCAGCAGTCCCGCCAGTAGCTCCTACAATGAGCAGTTCTTC. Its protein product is CASSPASSSYNEQFF.